This T cell receptor (beta chain) emerged from a study of neurological immune-mediated disorders. As for the cDNA, it was generated by 5'RACE with 10-nucleotide random UMIs. TCRdb re-called the 5' RACE reads with MiXCR, one entry per CDR3 protein. Among around 42,000 distinct CDR3 sequences listed, approximately 13% were seen once. This clonotype occurred many times. The time point is: longitudinal time-point 3. The germline gives CDR1 SNHLY, CDR2 FYNNEI. This CDR3 spans 16 amino acids. V trimming: 4 bases; J trimming: 0 bases; junction bases outside the gene matches: 6. This clonotype was obtained from a young man in good health. V is TRBV2 and J is TRBJ2-3, with TRBD2 matching over 8 bases. Sequenced sample: PBMCs. In nucleotides, the CDR3 is TGTGCCAGCAGTGGGTTTAGCGGGACTAGCACAGATACGCAGTATTTT. Translated: CASSGFSGTSTDTQYF.